The 26 T cell receptor beta chains reported below all come from one sample, sequenced in a study of blood T cell repertoires in COVID-19 (dated by TCRdb to 2020 to 2021). The library came from the immunoSEQ multiplex PCR assay. TCRdb re-hosts the immuneACCESS table, in-frame sequences only. Its copies lack some clones; in the studies checked, an unresolved V gene accounts for under half of them, and the cause for the rest is not known. The sample data list 150,000 to 200,000 clones, and approximately 88% of these were observed just once. Of the sample, 6.5% to 8% falls within the top ten clones. The specimen sequenced was PBMCs or T cells enriched from blood (not recorded which). These receptors all come from a woman aged 45-59 years who had recovered from COVID-19.

This chain connects TRBV7-3 to TRBJ1-2, with D possibly TRBD1 on 5 matching bases. The V gene lost 8 bases and the J gene lost 13 bases, with 20 bases spanning the gap. The CDR3 runs to 12 residues. Germline lookup yields CDR1 SGHTA and CDR2 FQGTGA. The CDR3 DNA follows: TGTGCCAGCGGCAAATGGGGCCAGCCCTTCACCTTC. Its translation is CASGKWGQPFTF. The entire variable domain, with the rest obtained from reference TRBV7-3 and TRBJ1-2, is as follows: GAGVSQTPSNKVTEKGKYVELRCDPISGHTALYWYRQSLGQGPEFLIYFQGTGAADDSGLPNDRFFAVRPEGSVSTLKIQRTERGDSAVYLCASGKWGQPFTFGSGTRLTVV.

V gene TRBV6-2 or TRBV6-3 combines with J gene TRBJ2-1; 8 nucleotides match TRBD1. The CDR3 extends over 15 amino acids. Germline V gene lookup returns CDR1 MNHEY and CDR2 SVGEGT. With V trimmed by 5 bases and J by 4 bases, 7 bases remained unmatched. Here the CDR3 DNA reads TGTGCCAGCAGTCCGGACAGGGCTCGATACAATGAGCAGTTCTTC. Its protein product is CASSPDRARYNEQFF.

This rearrangement joins TRBV4-2 to TRBJ1-2, with D hard to call. The CDR3 is 13 residues long. V lost 2 bases to trimming and J lost 5 bases, with 9 bases between them. The germline CDR1 and CDR2 sequences are LGHNA and YNFKEQ. CDR3 sequence reads: CASSQTQDYGYTF. The CDR3 DNA is TGTGCCAGCAGCCAAACCCAGGATTATGGCTACACCTTC.

The genes are TRBV6-4 and TRBJ1-5; D is possibly TRBD1 (5 bases). Germline V lookup: CDR1 MRHNA, CDR2 SNTAGT. The CDR3 is 13 residues long. Trimming cost V 5 bases and J 6 bases, with 11 bases left between them. The CDR3 nucleotides read TGTGCCAGCAGTTCAGGGATAGGTCAGCCCCAGCATTTT. This translates into CASSSGIGQPQHF.

The chain couples TRBV6-5 to TRBJ1-2; 10 bases map to TRBD1. Per the germline V gene, CDR1 is MNHEY and CDR2 is SVGAGI. The CDR3 has 14 residues. V lost 4 bases to trimming and J lost 2 bases; unmatched junction nucleotides: 1. The CDR3 DNA reads TGTGCCAGCAGTTTGGACAGGGGGAACTATGGCTACACCTTC. Its translation: CASSLDRGNYGYTF.

This chain uses TRBV12-5 with TRBJ2-3, with 10 bases that match TRBD1. The length of the CDR3 is 18 residues. CDR1 LGHNT and CDR2 FRNRAP come from the germline V gene. V lost 0 bases, J lost 4 bases, and 10 bases stayed unmatched. CDR3 residues: CASGLVQTRQGAADTQYF. In DNA form, the CDR3 reads TGTGCTAGTGGTTTGGTACAAACTCGACAGGGGGCTGCAGATACGCAGTATTTT. Based on the CDR3 plus reference TRBV12-5 and TRBJ2-3, the full variable domain is DARVTQTPRHKVTEMGQEVTMRCQPILGHNTVFWYRQTMMQGLELLAYFRNRAPLDDSGMPKDRFSAEMPDATLATLKIQPSEPRDSAVYFCASGLVQTRQGAADTQYFGPGTRLTVL.

This clone was counted a single time. The genes are TRBV18 and TRBJ2-2; 7 bases map to TRBD1. This CDR3 has 17 residues. Unmatched junction bases numbered 8, after V lost 4 bases and J lost 0 bases. Germline CDR1 is KGHSH and CDR2 is LQKENI. CDR3 coding DNA: TGTGCCAGCTCACTAAATCCCGGGACAGCGAACACCGGGGAGCTGTTTTTT. Translation: CASSLNPGTANTGELFF.

The rearrangement links TRBV19 to TRBJ2-2; no firm D call. There are 15 residues in the CDR3. Trimming removed 8 bases from V and 0 bases from J, with 13 bases in between. Germline values: CDR1 LNHDA, CDR2 SQIVND (reference sequence). The DNA for the CDR3 is TGTGCCAGTTTTACCCACACTACGAACACCGGGGAGCTGTTTTTT. This codes for CASFTHTTNTGELFF.

The chain joins TRBV9 to TRBJ1-1; 9 bases are shared with TRBD1. V trimming: 4 bases; J trimming: 7 bases; junction bases outside the gene matches: 5. Germline loops: CDR1 SGDLS, CDR2 YYNGEE. This CDR3 region has 13 residues. The CDR3 sequence is CASSPGTGLEAFF. The CDR3 DNA reads TGTGCCAGCAGCCCCGGGACAGGGCTTGAAGCTTTCTTT.

The CDR3 nucleotides are TGTGCCAGCAGTGCCCCCCAGGGTCCCTACGAGCAGTACTTC. It encodes CASSAPQGPYEQYF. The chain couples TRBV28 to TRBJ2-7; D possibly corresponds to TRBD1 (5 bases). Trimming took off 5 bases at V and 2 bases at J, with 13 bases between the two ends. CDR1 and CDR2 (germline): MDHEN, SYDVKM. CDR3 length: 14 residues.

As concerns this clone: This CDR3 is also generated by other DNA sequences in the sample. This chain joins TRBV7-2 and TRBJ1-1, with 8 bases lining up with TRBD1. Germline V gene sequence: CDR1 SGHTA, CDR2 FQGNSA. This CDR3 is 13 amino acids long. V lost 5 bases, J lost 5 bases, and 4 bases stayed unmatched. The CDR3 loop is CASSHDRGTEAFF. DNA of the CDR3: TGTGCCAGCAGCCACGACAGGGGAACTGAAGCTTTCTTT.

The chain is built from TRBV5-1 and TRBJ2-1; perhaps TRBD1 as D (6 bases). Germline V CDR1 and CDR2: SGHRS, YFSETQ. The CDR3 extends over 13 amino acids. With 5 bases removed from V and 3 bases from J, the gap between germline ends came to 9 bases. The CDR3 here is CASRTDSYNEQFF. In DNA, the CDR3 is TGCGCCAGCAGGACGGACAGCTACAATGAGCAGTTCTTC.

This chain uses TRBV2 with TRBJ2-7; 10 bases are a match to TRBD1. Germline V gene lookup returns CDR1 SNHLY and CDR2 FYNNEI. The length of the CDR3 is 14 residues. V lost 6 bases to trimming and J lost 7 bases; unmatched junction nucleotides: 9. In DNA form, the CDR3 reads TGTGCCAGCAGCCCGGGACAGGGGACGTGGGAGCAGTACTTC. Amino acids: CASSPGQGTWEQYF.

This rearrangement joins TRBV5-4 to TRBJ2-2; 7 bases line up with TRBD2. The CDR3 extends over 16 amino acids. V trimming: 0 bases; J trimming: 4 bases; junction bases outside the gene matches: 6. From germline, CDR1 is SGHNT and CDR2 YYREEE (reference sequence). CDR3 sequence reads: CASSLGRGVGTGELFF. The CDR3 nucleotides read TGTGCCAGCAGCTTGGGCCGGGGGGTGGGCACCGGGGAGCTGTTTTTT.

This chain joins TRBV9 and TRBJ1-1; 7 bases align to TRBD1. V was pared by 4 bases and J by 6 bases, with 9 bases of the junction left unmatched. This CDR3 contains 14 residues. CDR1 SGDLS and CDR2 YYNGEE come from the germline V gene. This CDR3 is CASSPRQGLSEAFF. The DNA for the CDR3 is TGTGCCAGCAGCCCGCGACAGGGTCTATCTGAAGCTTTCTTT.

This chain connects TRBV5-1 to TRBJ2-7; 11 bases map to TRBD2. Germline-derived CDR1 and CDR2 are SGHRS and YFSETQ. CDR3 length: 19 amino acids. V shed 0 bases and J 0 bases; nucleotides not matched to a gene: 11. The DNA of the CDR3 is TGCGCCAGCAGCTTGGTTTCCCTAGCGGGGGGCCGGAGCTCCTACGAGCAGTACTTC. It translates to CASSLVSLAGGRSSYEQYF. Full variable domain (remainder filled in from reference TRBV5-1 and TRBJ2-7): KAGVTQTPRYLIKTRGQQVTLSCSPISGHRSVSWYQQTPGQGLQFLFEYFSETQRNKGNFPGRFSGRQFSNSRSEMNVSTLELGDSALYLCASSLVSLAGGRSSYEQYFGPGTRLTVT.

This chain joins TRBV7-2 and TRBJ2-5, with D unresolved. The V end was cut by 4 bases, the J end by 2 bases, with 11 bases between. This CDR3 is built from 14 residues. CDR1 is SGHTA, CDR2 FQGNSA, per germline. The CDR3 is CASSSSGSQETQYF. The CDR3 DNA reads as TGTGCCAGCAGCTCCTCCGGGTCTCAAGAGACCCAGTACTTC.

The rearrangement links TRBV3-1 (or the pseudogene TRBV3-2) to TRBJ2-5; D not certain. The CDR3 is made up of 15 amino acids. Germline CDR1 and CDR2: LGHDT and YNNKEL (reference sequence). The V end was cut by 0 bases, the J end by 2 bases, with 10 bases between. CDR3 protein: CASSQDPARQETQYF. CDR3 DNA: TGTGCCAGCAGCCAAGATCCAGCGCGACAAGAGACCCAGTACTTC.

This chain joins TRBV4-3 and TRBJ2-7; 9 bases line up with TRBD2. Germline V CDR1 and CDR2: LGHNA, YSLEER. The junction had 9 bases not matched to a gene; V was cut back by 3 bases and J by 6 bases. This CDR3 contains 15 residues. The CDR3 DNA sequence: TGCGCCAGCAGCCAGGGGGCGGGGGGGCCGTCCGAGCAGTACTTC. It encodes CASSQGAGGPSEQYF.

CDR3 sequence reads: CASSGITGYTGELFF. In DNA, the CDR3 is TGTGCCAGCAGTGGCATCACAGGGTACACCGGGGAGCTGTTTTTT. The chain carries TRBV9 and TRBJ2-2; D possibly corresponds to TRBD1 (6 bases). The CDR3 sequence is 15 residues long. Trimming cost V 5 bases and J 3 bases, with 14 bases left between them. In germline, CDR1 is SGDLS, CDR2 YYNGEE.

Here the CDR3 reads CASSLFEGAGDTQYF. CDR3 coding DNA: TGTGCCAGCAGCTTATTCGAAGGGGCCGGAGATACGCAGTATTTT. The chain combines TRBV7-2 with TRBJ2-3; weak D call: TRBD1 (5 bases). In germline, CDR1 is SGHTA, CDR2 FQGNSA. The CDR3 sequence is 15 residues long. V dropped 2 bases and J dropped 5 bases, with 14 bases sitting between them.

The V gene is TRBV7-9, the J gene TRBJ2-4, with 12 nucleotides matching TRBD1. Germline V gene lookup returns CDR1 SEHNR and CDR2 FQNEAQ (reference sequence). This CDR3 comprises 17 residues. The junction had 10 bases not matched to a gene; V was cut back by 3 bases and J by 7 bases. CDR3 region: CASSFPRGQGAVNIQYF. The CDR3 coding sequence is TGTGCCAGCAGCTTTCCTAGGGGACAGGGGGCGGTTAACATTCAGTACTTC.

The rearrangement links TRBV30 to TRBJ2-3; the D gene is possibly TRBD2 (6 bases). V lost 3 bases to trimming and J lost 1 base, with 17 bases between them. The CDR3 totals 16 residues. CDR1 is GTSNPN and CDR2 is SVGIG in the germline V gene (reference sequence). CDR3 coding DNA: TGTGCCTGGAGCGGGGCTAGCGTCACCCGCACAGATACGCAGTATTTT. Translating gives CAWSGASVTRTDTQYF.

V is TRBV19 and J is TRBJ2-4; 7 bases align to TRBD1. Germline V gives CDR1 LNHDA, CDR2 SQIVND (reference sequence). The V and J ends lost 5 bases and 6 bases, in that order; junction bases with no gene match: 4. The CDR3 has 13 residues. The CDR3 here is CASSRTGTNIQYF. In DNA form, the CDR3 reads TGTGCCAGTAGTCGGACAGGCACAAACATTCAGTACTTC.

This chain connects TRBV27 to TRBJ1-5; the D is unclear. This CDR3 is built from 12 residues. Germline V gene sequence: CDR1 MNHEY, CDR2 SMNVEV (reference sequence). V gave up 8 bases and J gave up 3 bases, with 8 bases separating them. This CDR3 is CASGRPNQPQHF. CDR3 in DNA: TGTGCCAGCGGCAGGCCCAATCAGCCCCAGCATTTT.

This clone was recorded once. J is TRBJ1-2 and V is TRBV18; 7 nucleotides align to TRBD1. Trimming took 3 bases from V and 0 from J; bases not matched to a gene: 4. The CDR3 covers 15 residues. The germline V gene has CDR1 KGHSH and CDR2 LQKENI. The CDR3 DNA reads as TGTGCCAGCTCACCCGGACAGGCAGCTAACTATGGCTACACCTTC. Protein product: CASSPGQAANYGYTF.